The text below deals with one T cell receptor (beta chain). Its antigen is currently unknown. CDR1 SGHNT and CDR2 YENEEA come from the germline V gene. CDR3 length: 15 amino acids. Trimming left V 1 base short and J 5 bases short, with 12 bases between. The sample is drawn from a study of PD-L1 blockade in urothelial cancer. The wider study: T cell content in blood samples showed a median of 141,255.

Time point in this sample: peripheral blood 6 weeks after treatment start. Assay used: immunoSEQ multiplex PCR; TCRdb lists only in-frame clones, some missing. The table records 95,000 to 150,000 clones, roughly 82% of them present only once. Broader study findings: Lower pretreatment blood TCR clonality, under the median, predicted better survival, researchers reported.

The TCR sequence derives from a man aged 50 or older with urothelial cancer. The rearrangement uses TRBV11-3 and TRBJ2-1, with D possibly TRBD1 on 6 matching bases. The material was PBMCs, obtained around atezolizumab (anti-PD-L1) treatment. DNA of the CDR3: TGTGCCAGCAGCTTAGGAGGGACACCTAACAATGAGCAGTTCTTC. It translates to CASSLGGTPNNEQFF.